The following is a T cell receptor (beta chain) sequence with its context. Its target is unknown. This entry comes from a study of beta chain features in type 1 diabetes. Isolation of CD4+ naive, central memory, regulatory and stem cell-like memory cells was achieved by sorting via CD45RO/CCR7/CD25/CD127/CD95/CD27. General study results and limits: A PCR bias possibly favoring shorter templates would apply equally to patients and controls. It was among patients, rather than healthy donors, that naive, central memory and Treg TCRB repertoires appeared more similar.

The entirety of the isolated RNA underwent reverse transcription, so expressed TCRB transcripts were sequenced. Naive, central memory and regulatory T cell samples came to a mean of approximately 4 million reads. Method: immunoSEQ multiplex PCR; TCRdb's copy keeps in-frame clones and lacks some. Here the sample spans some 250,000 clones, 25% to 30% being singletons. The material sequenced was central memory CD4+ T cells from blood. The origin of this receptor is a man younger than 40 in good health.

The CDR3 DNA reads TGCGCCAGCAGCCAAGAGGGGGGCAATCAGCCCCAGCATTTT. Its protein is CASSQEGGNQPQHF. The V and J genes are TRBV4-3 and TRBJ1-5, with a possible D match to TRBD1 (5 bases). Trimming removed 0 bases at V and 2 bases at J, with 5 bases between. The length of the CDR3 is 14 residues. The V gene's germline CDR1 is LGHNA and CDR2 YSLEER.